These 15 T cell receptor beta chains came from one sample sequenced in a study of T-cell reconstitution after alpha-beta-depleted transplantation in children. Unique molecular identifiers were incorporated during preparation of the TCRbeta library. Each CDR3 protein gets one entry after TCRdb re-called the PCR reads with MiXCR. The table records about 420,000 distinct CDR3 sequences, around 9.9% of them present only once. The specimen was PBMCs from the stem cell graft donor, collected from the stem cell graft. The source is a human donor who donated a stem cell graft to a child with acute myeloid leukemia.

This clonotype was detected only a few times. The chain carries TRBV7-2 and TRBJ2-2; 10 bases line up with TRBD1. The CDR3 loop spans 16 amino acids. The V segment lost 6 bases and the J segment 3 bases; nucleotides outside the gene matches: 7. Germline V gives CDR1 SGHTA, CDR2 FQGNSA. CDR3: CASRRDRGPDTGELFF. The CDR3 region has the DNA TGTGCCAGCAGACGTGACAGGGGGCCGGACACCGGGGAGCTGTTTTTT.

This clonotype was observed a few times. This chain uses TRBV7-3 with TRBJ2-6, with D perhaps matching TRBD2 (5 bases). The V end was cut by 4 bases, the J end by 4 bases, with 8 bases between. Germline CDR1 and CDR2: SGHTA and FQGTGA. This CDR3 spans 14 amino acids. As DNA, the CDR3 is TGTGCCAGCAGCTCACCGGGAGGGGCCAACGTCCTGACTTTC. This gives the protein CASSSPGGANVLTF.

The rearrangement uses TRBV7-8 and TRBJ1-4, with D perhaps TRBD1 (6 bases). The CDR3 consists of 15 residues. Germline values: CDR1 SGHVS, CDR2 FQNEAQ. Trimming left V 4 bases short and J 8 bases short, with 17 bases between. CDR3 coding DNA: TGTGCCAGCAGCTCAAACTCGGGGGCGCCGGAAAAACTGTTTTTT. This codes for CASSSNSGAPEKLFF. Looking up the rest from reference TRBV7-8 and TRBJ1-4 gives the full variable domain: GAGVSQSPRYKVAKRGQDVALRCDPISGHVSLFWYQQALGQGPEFLTYFQNEAQLDKSGLPSDRFFAERPEGSVSTLKIQRTQQEDSAVYLCASSSNSGAPEKLFFGSGTQLSVL.

With regard to this clonotype: One end of the junction varies from germline; a read error may be responsible. V is TRBV3-1 and J is TRBJ1-6, with TRBD1 identical over 7 bases. Germline CDR1 and CDR2: LGHDT and YNNKEL (reference sequence). The CDR3 spans 16 residues. The CDR3 reads CDSSQGVWDRNSPLHF. The CDR3 nucleotides are TGTGACAGCAGCCAAGGAGTATGGGACAGAAATTCACCCCTCCACTTT.

V and J are TRBV27 and TRBJ1-6; the D is unclear. Deletions cut 4 bases from V and 4 bases from J, with 11 bases between. The CDR3 runs 15 residues. Germline CDR1 MNHEY, CDR2 SMNVEV (reference sequence). The CDR3 DNA follows: TGTGCCAGCAGTTCACCTATACTTTATAATTCACCCCTCCACTTT. Amino acid sequence: CASSSPILYNSPLHF.

The chain employs TRBV20-1 and TRBJ1-5, with D unresolved. CDR1 is DFQATT, CDR2 SNEGSKA, per germline (reference sequence). Trimming shortened V by 3 bases and J by 0 bases, and 9 bases separated the two germline ends. The CDR3 is 14 residues long. In DNA, the CDR3 is TGCAGTGCTAGGTCGGGTTATAGCAATCAGCCCCAGCATTTT. It codes for CSARSGYSNQPQHF.

This clonotype was picked up a small number of times. V usage is TRBV10-3 and J usage is TRBJ2-2; D remains ambiguous. V lost 7 bases, J lost 7 bases, and 13 bases lay in between. CDR3 length equals 13 residues. Germline V lookup: CDR1 ENHRY, CDR2 SYGVKD. DNA of the CDR3: TGTGCCATCACCCGGACCCAAGACGGGGAGCTGTTTTTT. This sequence encodes CAITRTQDGELFF.

This clonotype was counted a few times. The chain uses TRBV11-1 and TRBJ1-1, with 10 bases aligning to TRBD1. Unmatched junction bases numbered 14, after V lost 1 base and J lost 6 bases. Per the germline V gene, CDR1 is SGHAT and CDR2 is FQDESV (reference sequence). This CDR3 comprises 18 residues. The CDR3 coding sequence is TGTGCCAGCAGCTTAGAAGGATTGGGGACAGGGGTCGGAGCTGAAGCTTTCTTT. Its protein is CASSLEGLGTGVGAEAFF.

This clonotype came up a few times. J is TRBJ2-3 and V is TRBV7-3; D unresolved. V was cut by 4 bases and J by 2 bases, with 7 bases left in between. This CDR3 has 13 amino acids. The germline V gene encodes CDR1 SGHTA and CDR2 FQGTGA. In DNA form, the CDR3 reads TGTGCCAGCAGCTCCTTTAACACAGATACGCAGTATTTT. Translation: CASSSFNTDTQYF.

The chain joins TRBV5-5 to TRBJ2-2; D remains unclear. This CDR3 has 15 residues. V gave up 3 bases and J gave up 0 bases, with 9 bases separating them. Germline V gene data show CDR1 as SGHKS and CDR2 as YYEKEE (reference sequence). CDR3 bases: TGTGCCAGCAGCTCCCCCAGCGCGAACACCGGGGAGCTGTTTTTT. It encodes CASSSPSANTGELFF.

This clonotype was found a few times. The CDR3 sequence: CASSPRPLNSPLHF. The DNA of the CDR3 is TGTGCCAGCAGTCCCCGGCCGCTTAATTCACCCCTCCACTTT. This chain joins TRBV12-3 or TRBV12-4 and TRBJ1-6; no clear D. Between the trimmed V and J ends, which lost 5 bases and 6 bases, there was a span of 11 bases. The CDR3 runs 14 residues.

The chain combines TRBV14 with TRBJ1-3; D gene ambiguous. V lost 3 bases to trimming and J lost 0 bases, with 15 bases between them. This CDR3 is built from 17 residues. CDR1 is SGHDN, CDR2 FVKESK, per germline. The CDR3 nucleotides are TGTGCCAGCAGCCATATCCTCGCCAGGAGCTCTGGAAACACCATATATTTT. Protein sequence: CASSHILARSSGNTIYF.

A few counts support this clonotype. The chain combines TRBV20-1 with TRBJ2-3, with TRBD1 as a possible D gene (5 bases). The V and J ends lost 0 bases and 6 bases respectively, with 7 bases between them. The CDR3 runs to 12 residues. Germline loops: CDR1 DFQATT, CDR2 SNEGSKA (reference sequence). The CDR3 protein is CSARDGADTQYF. CDR3 nucleotides: TGCAGTGCTAGAGATGGGGCGGATACGCAGTATTTT.

This clonotype turned up a few times. The V call is TRBV10-3, the J call TRBJ1-1; 7 nucleotides agree with TRBD1. Germline V gene sequence: CDR1 ENHRY, CDR2 SYGVKD. This CDR3 spans 13 amino acids. V lost 8 bases, J lost 1 base, and 4 bases stayed unmatched. The CDR3 sequence: CAIGGQENTEAFF. The CDR3 bases are TGTGCCATCGGAGGACAGGAGAACACTGAAGCTTTCTTT.

On this clonotype itself: Just one base apart from a much larger clone, this may be a read error. J is TRBJ2-2 and V is TRBV29-1; a weak D match, TRBD2 (5 bases). Germline V gene lookup returns CDR1 SQVTM and CDR2 ANQGSEA. The CDR3 has 15 amino acids. Trimming stripped 4 bases from V and 6 bases from J, with 18 bases between. CDR3 sequence (DNA): TGCAGCGTTGGCGCGCCGGGGATGAAATCCGGGGAGCTGTTTTTT. Amino acids: CSVGAPGMKSGELFF.